This T cell receptor (beta chain) was sequenced during a study of T cell responses to AZD1222 COVID-19 vaccine (dated by TCRdb to the early 2020s). For the wider study: AZD1222 recipients with second doses at about 4 weeks or about 12 weeks were pooled, because spike-specific TCR depth and breadth did not differ between schedules. Enrollment into the trials was organized by age into subgroups of 18-55, 56-69 and 70-plus years, and those subgroups contained roughly 140, 27 and 60 TCR-sequenced participants, respectively. TCR sequencing covered over 230 trial participants: 207 given two doses of AZD1222 and 26 given two doses of MenACWY control vaccine.

Overall study results and their limits: In the small 56-69-year group, the increase in depth fell short of significance, most likely because of low power. Only five to seven AZD1222 recipients were SARS-CoV-2 seropositive at baseline, limiting conclusions about previously exposed vaccinees. Most participants were white British and females outnumbered males, and the authors suggested that clonal diversity may have been underestimated. After two AZD1222 doses, both the breadth and the depth of spike-specific TCRs were significantly higher than at day 0 and than in MenACWY recipients. The whole spike protein was spanned by vaccine-associated CD4 TCRs, and dominant responses were seen in regions 160-218 and 743-854. Because no samples from the day 14 peak response were available, repertoires could be characterized only after the peak T cell response. Reportedly, close to half of the unique spike-specific TCRs recognized epitopes lying outside the regions that are mutated in the B.1.351 and B.1.1.7 variants.

Taken with the paper, the label for time point translates to: baseline before first vaccination. Vaccinee samples were obtained from the UK trials COV001 and COV002, which included a single-blind randomized controlled phase 2/3 trial of AZD1222 (ChAdOx1 nCoV-19) in healthy adults. For TCRbeta chain sequencing, PBMC samples were collected from trial participants at day 0 and at day 28 after the second dose. Comments on this clone: Its antigen specificity is not known. No much larger clone is present one base from it, and per-base qualities are unavailable.

The CDR3 measures 13 amino acids from cysteine to phenylalanine. The CDR3 DNA has 39 bases and is translated from base 1. V trim: 5 bases; J trim: 6 bases; unmatched bases: 2. CDR1 and CDR2 are drawn from the germline V gene: SGHTA, FQGTGA. The CDR3 regions of human TCRbeta chains were subjected to immunosequencing. On the authors' methods: TCRs in the repertoires were matched against a reference library of SARS-CoV-2-specific TCRs that had been generated with the MIRA antigen-specificity platform. Breadth was defined as the fraction of unique TCRs that were SARS-CoV-2-associated, and depth was defined as the fraction of total T cells that were SARS-CoV-2-associated. Using the MIRA data, each spike-specific TCR was assigned both to the spike region to which the TCR was reactive and to a CD4 or CD8 class. Log10-transformed breadth and depth values were compared by one-way ANOVA with Sidak's multiple comparisons tests. TCRdb's version of the immuneACCESS table is confined to in-frame rearrangements and falls short of the full clone set. An unresolved V gene accounts for under half of the shortfall where checked; the remainder is of unknown origin. From that table come the V and J calls and clone size; the DNA was used to work out D and trimming. The sample yields about 87,000 clones; around 89% were counted once. The top ten clones comprise less than 3.5% of the sample.

The sequence was collected from an adult in good health. The material was peripheral blood, obtained on day 0 of AZD1222 vaccination. In this chain, TRBV7-3 is recombined with TRBJ2-1; 9 junctional bases match TRBD1. The DNA sequence reads TGTGCCAGCAGCACGGACAGGGGCAATGAGCAGTTCTTC. It translates as CASSTDRGNEQFF.